The rows below give T cell receptor beta chains drawn from one sample of a study of T cell responses to AZD1222 COVID-19 vaccine. The repertoire was sequenced with immunoSEQ multiplex PCR; TCRdb's copy has only in-frame clones and lacks some. The data show 100,000 to 150,000 clones, roughly 85% seen once. Sequences were derived from peripheral blood, sampled 28 days after the second dose of the MenACWY control vaccine. The receptors here all came from an adult who received the MenACWY meningococcal vaccine as a control. Both conserved end residues are part of each CDR3. A D gene is named only where the DNA matches it firmly. The listing skips clone size in some rows; elsewhere it reads once, few, many or a size class.

TRBJ1-1 | TRBV11-2 | . | . | 14 | CASSLRGGFTEAFF | TGTGCCAGCAGCTTACGGGGGGGGTTCACTGAAGCTTTCTTT
TRBJ2-3 | TRBV19 | . | once | 11 | CATRHSDTQYF | TGTGCCACCCGCCATTCAGATACGCAGTATTTT
TRBJ2-1 | TRBV7-3 | TRBD2 | . | 18 | CASSFYPAASGTYNEQFF | TGTGCCAGCAGCTTTTACCCGGCCGCTAGCGGGACCTACAATGAGCAGTTCTTC
TRBJ2-4 | TRBV6-5 | . | . | 11 | CASSPGVIQYF | TGTGCCAGCAGCCCGGGGGTTATTCAGTACTTC
TRBJ1-2 | TRBV4-3 | . | . | 15 | CASSREARGNYGYTF | TGCGCCAGCAGCCGAGAGGCGCGGGGAAACTATGGCTACACCTTC
TRBJ2-1 | TRBV4-3 | TRBD1 | . | 17 | CASSQAQGAVYYNEQFF | TGCGCCAGCAGCCAGGCCCAGGGGGCGGTATACTACAATGAGCAGTTCTTC
TRBJ2-3 | TRBV28 | . | . | 11 | CASSFRDTQYF | TGTGCCAGCAGTTTCCGAGATACGCAGTATTTT
TRBJ1-5 | TRBV24-1 | . | . | 15 | CATSAQGGFGQPQHF | TGTGCCACCAGTGCCCAAGGAGGGTTTGGTCAGCCCCAGCATTTT
TRBJ2-2 | TRBV24-1 | . | . | 15 | CATQKGNANTGELFF | TGTGCCACCCAAAAAGGGAACGCGAACACCGGGGAGCTGTTTTTT
TRBJ2-2 | TRBV2 | TRBD1 | . | 15 | CASSLDRGVTGELFF | TGTGCCAGCAGTCTGGACAGGGGAGTTACCGGGGAGCTGTTTTTT
TRBJ2-2 | TRBV7-3 | . | . | 15 | CASSADPWNTGELFF | TGTGCCAGCAGCGCGGACCCCTGGAACACCGGGGAGCTGTTTTTT
TRBJ2-1 | TRBV24-1 | . | . | 11 | CATRQNNEQFF | TGTGCCACCAGACAAAACAATGAGCAGTTCTTC
TRBJ2-2 | TRBV7-2 | TRBD1 | . | 17 | CASSLRGQGPNTGELFF | TGTGCCAGCAGCTTAAGGGGACAGGGACCGAACACCGGGGAGCTGTTTTTT
TRBJ1-1 | TRBV9 | . | . | 15 | CASSVVEGPDTEAFF | TGTGCCAGCAGCGTAGTGGAAGGGCCGGACACTGAAGCTTTCTTT
TRBJ1-3 | TRBV6-2/TRBV6-3 | . | . | 17 | CASSYRGRGYSGNTIYF | TGTGCCAGCAGTTACCGCGGGAGAGGATACTCTGGAAACACCATATATTTT
TRBJ2-1 | TRBV5-4 | TRBD2 | . | 17 | CASSPTSGPSSYNEQFF | TGTGCCAGCAGCCCTACTAGCGGACCAAGCTCCTACAATGAGCAGTTCTTC